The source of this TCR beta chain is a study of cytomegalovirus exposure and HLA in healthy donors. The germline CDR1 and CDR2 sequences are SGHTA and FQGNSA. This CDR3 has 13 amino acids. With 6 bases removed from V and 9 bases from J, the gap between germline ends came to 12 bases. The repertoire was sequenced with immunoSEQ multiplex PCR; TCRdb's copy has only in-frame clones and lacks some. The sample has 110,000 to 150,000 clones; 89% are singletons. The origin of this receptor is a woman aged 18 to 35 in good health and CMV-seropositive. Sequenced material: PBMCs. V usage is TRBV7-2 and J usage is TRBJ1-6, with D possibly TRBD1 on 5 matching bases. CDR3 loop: CASRGGGISPLHF. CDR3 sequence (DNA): TGTGCCAGCAGGGGGGGTGGGATTTCACCCCTCCACTTT.